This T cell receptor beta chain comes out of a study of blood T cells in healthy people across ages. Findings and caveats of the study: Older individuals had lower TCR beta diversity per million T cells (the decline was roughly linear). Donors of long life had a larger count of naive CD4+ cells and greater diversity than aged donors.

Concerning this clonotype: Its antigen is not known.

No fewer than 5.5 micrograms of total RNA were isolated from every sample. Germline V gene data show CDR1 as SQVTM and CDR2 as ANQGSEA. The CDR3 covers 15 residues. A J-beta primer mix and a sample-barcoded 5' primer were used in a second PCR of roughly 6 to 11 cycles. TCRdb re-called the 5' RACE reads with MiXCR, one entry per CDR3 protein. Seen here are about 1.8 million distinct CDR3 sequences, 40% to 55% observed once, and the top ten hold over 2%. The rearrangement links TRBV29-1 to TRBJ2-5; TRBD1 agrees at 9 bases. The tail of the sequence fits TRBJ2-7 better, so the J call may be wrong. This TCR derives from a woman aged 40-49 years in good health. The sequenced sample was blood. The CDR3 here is CSVQGIGTGSSEQYF. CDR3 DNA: TGCAGCGTCCAAGGGATTGGGACAGGGAGTTCCGAGCAGTACTTC.